This TCR beta chain was sequenced for a study of T cells after yellow fever vaccination (dated by TCRdb to between 2018 and 2021). Background on the whole study: The SMART-Seq v4 Ultra Low Input RNA kit was used to prepare libraries from fractions with low cell numbers. To follow T-cell clones before and after both primary and booster YFV17D yellow fever vaccination, bulk TCR alpha and beta repertoires underwent longitudinal sequencing. Bulk PBMC replicates and cell subsets were isolated from blood drawn at multiple timepoints before and after both primary and secondary immunization. Two healthy male donors made up the cohort, one aged 18 to 30 years and the other aged 30 to 40 years.

Results and caveats for the whole study, not just this receptor: Computational filtering was needed because FACS-sorted repertoires could contain abundant contaminating clonotypes from the bulk population. Because the study included only a couple of donors, the extent to which the findings can be generalized is limited. Most clones expanded after primary vaccination (around 96% of CD4 and 88% of CD8) were re-detected after the booster, suggesting that broad memory maintenance occurred. A small share of clonotypes occurred in both CD4 and CD8 compartments, likely arising from convergent recombination. Compared with the primary T-cell response, the secondary T-cell response was faster but weaker, reaching its peak on day 5 rather than on day 15.

The sample's treatment or condition label, decoded: live attenuated yellow fever vaccine strain. At each blood-draw timepoint, two biological replicates of bulk PBMCs were obtained. PBMCs were isolated from peripheral blood using a standard Ficoll-Paque protocol. RNA was extracted with TriZol from bulk PBMCs, CD4 and CD8 fractions, and dextramer-positive and dextramer-negative fractions. CDR3 length: 13 amino acids, cysteine to phenylalanine. Only the CDR3 portion is preserved as DNA: 39 bases, with reading frame beginning at the first base. V is clipped by 5 bases and J by 1 base, and the sequence between their germline boundaries is 8 bases long. The data were produced on an Illumina NovaSeq 6000. TCR cDNA was synthesized by 5'RACE template switching, which introduced a universal primer site and unique molecular identifiers. cDNA synthesis was primed from both the TCR alpha and TCR beta constant segments. Library amplification involved two PCR steps, and the second step added sample barcodes and sequencing adapters. Libraries were sequenced on Illumina HiSeq 2500 (2x100 bp) or NovaSeq (2x150 bp). In the paper's pipeline: MIGEC handled demultiplexing of reads and collapsing into UMI consensus sequences, while MiXCR performed V(D)J alignment. Clonotypes responding to the vaccine were identified with edgeR on replicate PBMC samples, with the criteria of FDR below 0.01 and a log2 fold change above 5 up to day 15. Each bulk clonotype was labeled CD4 or CD8 based on which sequenced repertoire, CD4 or CD8, contained the clonotype at higher abundance. TCRdb reran the public reads through fastp at Q25 and MiXCR, keeping productive beta chains. Each entry merges the rows of one CDR3 protein and shows their most common DNA and genes. The V and J calls and clone size are TCRdb's, not the authors'. The sample table contains more than 300,000 distinct CDR3 sequences; only one count was recorded for approximately 4% of them. The ten most abundant clones make up roughly 21% of the sample.

Points on this clonotype: Its antigen is not yet known. No much larger clone exists at a distance of one base, and base qualities are not known.

This sample comprised PBMCs, obtained 15 days after the yellow fever booster vaccination. The receptor's source is a man between 18 and 29 years old who received the YFV17D yellow fever vaccine. Here the chain combines TRBV12-3 or TRBV12-4 and TRBJ2-5; the D gene cannot be resolved reliably. The DNA is as follows: TGTGCCAGCAGTAGACGGCCCCAAGAGACCCAGTACTTC. Translated, it gives CASSRRPQETQYF.